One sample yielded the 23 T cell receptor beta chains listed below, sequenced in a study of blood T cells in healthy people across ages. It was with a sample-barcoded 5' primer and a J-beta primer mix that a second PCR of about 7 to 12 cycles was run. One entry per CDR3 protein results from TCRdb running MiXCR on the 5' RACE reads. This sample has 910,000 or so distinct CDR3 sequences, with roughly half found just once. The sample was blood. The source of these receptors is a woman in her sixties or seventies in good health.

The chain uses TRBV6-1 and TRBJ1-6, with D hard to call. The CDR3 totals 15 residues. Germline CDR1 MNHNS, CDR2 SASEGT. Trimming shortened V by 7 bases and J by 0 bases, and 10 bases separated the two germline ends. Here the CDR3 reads CASTGMSSYNSPLHF. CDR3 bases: TGTGCCAGCACTGGGATGAGCTCCTATAATTCACCCCTCCACTTT.

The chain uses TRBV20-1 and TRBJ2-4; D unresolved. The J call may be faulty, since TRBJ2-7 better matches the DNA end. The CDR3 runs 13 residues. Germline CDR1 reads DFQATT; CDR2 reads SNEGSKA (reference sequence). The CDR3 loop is CSAHFNGCHEQYF. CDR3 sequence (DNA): TGCAGTGCACATTTCAACGGGTGTCACGAGCAGTACTTC.

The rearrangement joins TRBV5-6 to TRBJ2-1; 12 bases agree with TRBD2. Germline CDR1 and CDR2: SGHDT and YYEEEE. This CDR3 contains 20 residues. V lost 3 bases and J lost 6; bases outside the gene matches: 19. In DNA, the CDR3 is TGTGCCAGCAGCTCACTAATACTGACAGGGCTGACTAGCGGGAGCAATGAGCAGTTCTTC. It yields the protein CASSSLILTGLTSGSNEQFF.

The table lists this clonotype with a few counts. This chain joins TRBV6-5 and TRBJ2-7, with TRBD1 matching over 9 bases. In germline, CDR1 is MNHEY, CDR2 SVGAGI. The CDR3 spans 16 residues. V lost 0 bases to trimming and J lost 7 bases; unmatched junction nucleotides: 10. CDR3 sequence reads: CASSYSSPGQGREQYF. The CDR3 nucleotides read TGTGCCAGCAGTTACTCGAGTCCGGGACAGGGTCGGGAGCAGTACTTC.

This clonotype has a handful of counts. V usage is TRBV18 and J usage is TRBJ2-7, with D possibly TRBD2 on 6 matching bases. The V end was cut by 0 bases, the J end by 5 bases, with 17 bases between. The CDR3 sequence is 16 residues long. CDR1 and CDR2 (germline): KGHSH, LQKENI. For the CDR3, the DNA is TGTGCCAGCTCACCACCGATGGAGCGGGTTGGGAACGAGCAGTACTTC. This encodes CASSPPMERVGNEQYF. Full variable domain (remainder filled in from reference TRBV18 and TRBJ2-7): NAGVMQNPRHLVRRRGQEARLRCSPMKGHSHVYWYRQLPEEGLKFMVYLQKENIIDESGMPKERFSAEFPKEGPSILRIQQVVRGDSAAYFCASSPPMERVGNEQYFGPGTRLTVT.

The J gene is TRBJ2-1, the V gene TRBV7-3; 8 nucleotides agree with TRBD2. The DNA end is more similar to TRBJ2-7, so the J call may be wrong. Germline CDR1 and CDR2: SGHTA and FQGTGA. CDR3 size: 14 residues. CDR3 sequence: CASSLGGLENEQYF. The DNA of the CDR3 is TGTGCCAGCAGCTTAGGGGGACTAGAAAACGAGCAGTACTTC.

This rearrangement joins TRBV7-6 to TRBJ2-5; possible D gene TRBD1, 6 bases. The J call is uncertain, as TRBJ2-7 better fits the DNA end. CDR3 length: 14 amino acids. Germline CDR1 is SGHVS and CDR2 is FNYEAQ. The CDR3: CASSLEDSTYEQYF. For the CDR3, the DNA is TGTGCCAGCAGCTTAGAGGACAGTACCTACGAGCAGTACTTC.

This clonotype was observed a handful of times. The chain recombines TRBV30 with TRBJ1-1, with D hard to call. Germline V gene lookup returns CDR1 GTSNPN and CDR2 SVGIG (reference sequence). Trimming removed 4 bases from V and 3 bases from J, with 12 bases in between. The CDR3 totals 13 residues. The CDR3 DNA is TGTGCCTGGAACGCCGGGAAACACACTGAAGCTTTCTTT. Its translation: CAWNAGKHTEAFF.

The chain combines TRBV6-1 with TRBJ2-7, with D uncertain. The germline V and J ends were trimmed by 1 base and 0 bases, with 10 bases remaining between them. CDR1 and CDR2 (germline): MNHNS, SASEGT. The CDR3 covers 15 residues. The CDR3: CASSEGLGYSYEQYF. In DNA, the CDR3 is TGTGCCAGCAGTGAAGGGTTGGGCTACTCCTACGAGCAGTACTTC.

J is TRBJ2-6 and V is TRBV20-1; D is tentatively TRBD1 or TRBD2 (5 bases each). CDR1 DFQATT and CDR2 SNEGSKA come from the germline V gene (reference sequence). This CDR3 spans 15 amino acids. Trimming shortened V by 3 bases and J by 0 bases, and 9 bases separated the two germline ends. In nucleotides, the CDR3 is TGCAGTGCTAGGAGGGGTAGCTCTGGGGCCAACGTCCTGACTTTC. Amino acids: CSARRGSSGANVLTF.

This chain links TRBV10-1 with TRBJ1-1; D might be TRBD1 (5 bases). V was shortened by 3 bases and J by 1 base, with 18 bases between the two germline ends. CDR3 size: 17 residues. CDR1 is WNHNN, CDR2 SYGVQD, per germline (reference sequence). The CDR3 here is CASSDFGAVVGNTEAFF. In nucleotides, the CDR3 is TGCGCCAGCAGTGACTTCGGGGCCGTCGTGGGGAACACTGAAGCTTTCTTT.

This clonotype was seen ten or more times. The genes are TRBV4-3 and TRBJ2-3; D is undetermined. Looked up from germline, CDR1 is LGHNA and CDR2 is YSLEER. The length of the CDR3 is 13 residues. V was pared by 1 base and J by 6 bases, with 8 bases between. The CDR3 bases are TGCGCCAGCAGCCAAGGAAGGGCCGATACGCAGTATTTT. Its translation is CASSQGRADTQYF.

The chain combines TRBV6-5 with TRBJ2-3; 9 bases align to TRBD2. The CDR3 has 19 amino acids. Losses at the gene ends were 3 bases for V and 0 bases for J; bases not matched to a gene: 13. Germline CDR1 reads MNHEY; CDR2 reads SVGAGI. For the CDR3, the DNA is TGTGCCAGCAGTTATCGGCCCTTGACTAGCGGAACCAGCACAGATACGCAGTATTTT. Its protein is CASSYRPLTSGTSTDTQYF.

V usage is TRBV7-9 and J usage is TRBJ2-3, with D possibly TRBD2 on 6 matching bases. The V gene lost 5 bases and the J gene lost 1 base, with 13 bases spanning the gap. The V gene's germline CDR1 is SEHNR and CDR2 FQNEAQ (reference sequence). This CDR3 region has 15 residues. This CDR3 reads CASSQRDFGTDTQYF. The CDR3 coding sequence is TGTGCCAGCAGCCAGAGGGACTTCGGCACAGATACGCAGTATTTT.

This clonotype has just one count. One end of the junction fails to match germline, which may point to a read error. In DNA form, the CDR3 reads TGTGCCACCAGAGCTAGGGAACAGGGAAACTATGACTACACCTTC. It specifies CATRAREQGNYDYTF. The chain employs TRBV15 and TRBJ1-2; weak D call: TRBD1 (6 bases). CDR3 length: 15 residues. CDR1 is LNHNV, CDR2 YYDKDF, per germline (reference sequence).

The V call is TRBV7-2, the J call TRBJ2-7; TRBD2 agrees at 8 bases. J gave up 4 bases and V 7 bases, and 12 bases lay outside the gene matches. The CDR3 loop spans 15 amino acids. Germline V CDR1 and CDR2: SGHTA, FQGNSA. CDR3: CASNPFLTGGYEQYF. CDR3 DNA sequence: TGTGCCAGCAACCCCTTCCTAACGGGAGGGTACGAGCAGTACTTC.

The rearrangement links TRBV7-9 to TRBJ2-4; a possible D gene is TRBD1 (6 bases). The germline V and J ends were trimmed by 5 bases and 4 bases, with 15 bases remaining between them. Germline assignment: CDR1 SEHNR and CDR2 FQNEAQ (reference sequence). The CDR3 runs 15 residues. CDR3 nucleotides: TGTGCCAGCAGCCCCCCCCGGGACACAAAAAACATTCAGTACTTC. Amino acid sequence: CASSPPRDTKNIQYF.

In DNA form, the CDR3 reads TGCGCCAGCAGCCAAGGATGGCTCGGCGTACGCGAGCAGTACTTC. This translates into CASSQGWLGVREQYF. This chain uses TRBV4-1 with TRBJ2-7; D not certain. V lost 1 base and J lost 6, with 16 bases in between. The germline CDR1 and CDR2 sequences are MGHRA and YSYEKL. The CDR3 sequence is 15 residues long.

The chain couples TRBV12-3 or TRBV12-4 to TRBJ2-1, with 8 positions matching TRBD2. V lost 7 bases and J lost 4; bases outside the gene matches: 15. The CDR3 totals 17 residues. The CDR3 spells CASTSGGVAGIYNEQFF. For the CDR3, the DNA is TGTGCCAGCACCTCAGGAGGGGTAGCGGGGATTTACAATGAGCAGTTCTTC.

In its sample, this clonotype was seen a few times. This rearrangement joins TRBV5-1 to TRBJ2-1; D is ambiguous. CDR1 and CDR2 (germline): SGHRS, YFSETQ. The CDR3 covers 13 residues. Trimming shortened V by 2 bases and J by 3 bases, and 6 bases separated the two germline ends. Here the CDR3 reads CASSFDNYNEQFF. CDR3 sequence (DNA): TGCGCCAGCAGCTTCGACAACTACAATGAGCAGTTCTTC.

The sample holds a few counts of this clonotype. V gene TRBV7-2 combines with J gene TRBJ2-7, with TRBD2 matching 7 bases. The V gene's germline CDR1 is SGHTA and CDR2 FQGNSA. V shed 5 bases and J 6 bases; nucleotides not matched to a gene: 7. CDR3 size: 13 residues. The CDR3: CASSRGGVREQYF. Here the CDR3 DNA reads TGTGCCAGCAGCCGGGGAGGGGTCCGCGAGCAGTACTTC.

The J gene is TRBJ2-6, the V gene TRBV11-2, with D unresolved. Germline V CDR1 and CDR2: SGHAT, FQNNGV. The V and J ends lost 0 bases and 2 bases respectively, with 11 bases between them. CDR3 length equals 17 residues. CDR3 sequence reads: CASSLDLVLTGANVLTF. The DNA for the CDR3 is TGTGCCAGCAGCTTAGATCTAGTTCTTACTGGGGCCAACGTCCTGACTTTC.

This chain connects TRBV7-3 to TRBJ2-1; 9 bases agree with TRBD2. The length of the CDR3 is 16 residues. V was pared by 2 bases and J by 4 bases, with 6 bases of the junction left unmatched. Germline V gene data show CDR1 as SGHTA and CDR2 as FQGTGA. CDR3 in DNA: TGTGCCAGCAGCTTACGGTGGCGGGAGGGGTACAATGAGCAGTTCTTC. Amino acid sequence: CASSLRWREGYNEQFF.